These T cell receptor beta chains were read from a single sample in a study of synovial regulatory T cells in juvenile arthritis. This table comes from immunoSEQ multiplex PCR, and its TCRdb copy is limited to in-frame clones, with some not included. The repertoire table contains some 7,000 clones. Sequencing was carried out using Treg cells from blood. The receptors were sampled from a donor younger than 30 with juvenile idiopathic arthritis. CDR3s include the opening cysteine and the closing phenylalanine or tryptophan.

j_gene | v_gene | CDR3aa
TRBJ2-1 | TRBV13 | CASSPFNEQFF
TRBJ2-3 | TRBV7-2 | CASSSRRGSDTQYF
TRBJ2-7 | TRBV6-5 | CASSDAYEQYF
TRBJ2-3 | TRBV7-9 | CASSLGQGSTDTQYF
TRBJ2-5 | TRBV7-2 | CASSPMKLAGGGETQYF
TRBJ2-1 | TRBV7-9 | CASSLGLAETNEQFF
TRBJ2-7 | TRBV7-9 | CASSLDRSSYEQYF
TRBJ1-2 | TRBV4-1 | CASSQVPDSYGYTF
TRBJ2-7 | TRBV7-2 | CASSPWGASSYEQYF
TRBJ2-7 | TRBV5-1 | CASSSDRVIDEQYF
TRBJ2-7 | TRBV7-9 | CASSLGSGGLTYEQYF
TRBJ2-1 | TRBV11-2 | CASSSGGTLMNEQFF
TRBJ2-3 | TRBV19 | CASSTTGFLGDTQYF
TRBJ1-2 | TRBV27 | CASTQTLGGSYGYTF
TRBJ1-2 | TRBV15 | CATSITPGRDTYYGYTF
TRBJ2-7 | TRBV4-3 | CASSQDRPSAYEQYF
TRBJ1-3 | TRBV7-9 | CASSSPGQGLNAGGNTIYF
TRBJ2-4 | TRBV6-4 | CASSDCAGGLAKNIQYF
TRBJ1-1 | TRBV11-2 | CASSTLGTMNTEAFF
TRBJ2-1 | TRBV30 | CAWSDAGQGYNEQFF
TRBJ1-2 | TRBV7-2 | CASSPGQGMNYGYTF
TRBJ2-3 | TRBV5-4 | CASSSSGRASDTQYF
TRBJ2-2 | TRBV10-3 | CAIPSGRNTGELFF
TRBJ2-7 | TRBV6-5 | CASSRLRLSYEQYF
TRBJ2-1 | TRBV19 | CATRTGGGAVPFF
TRBJ1-1 | TRBV28 | CASATYWTGYTEAFF
TRBJ2-7 | TRBV30 | CAWRGSWSYTYEQYF